These T cell receptor beta chains were read from a single sample in a study of read filtering for tumor transcriptome and immune sequencing. In TCRdb, the reads were re-called with MiXCR into one record per CDR3 protein. The data show 14,000 to 15,000 distinct CDR3 sequences, roughly 20% seen once. Input material: a population of CD138-negative cells sorted from bone marrow. All receptors derive from a donor over 35 with multiple myeloma. Both conserved end residues are trimmed from each CDR3. The D gene is left open where the match is weak.

j_call d_call v_call cdr3_aa
TRBJ1-5 TRBD1 TRBV29-1 SVGTGPNQPQH
TRBJ2-7 - TRBV7-2 ASSYGGPYEQY
TRBJ2-1 TRBD1 TRBV6-1 ASTLGQGFDEQF
TRBJ2-3 - TRBV7-6 ASSLLAGLSTDTQY
TRBJ2-7 - TRBV10-3 AISAGSDEQY
TRBJ2-7 TRBD2 TRBV29-1 SVAPGGMPY
TRBJ2-1 TRBD2 TRBV9 ASSAGTSVYNEQF
TRBJ1-2 - TRBV19 ASRRGTSNYGYT
TRBJ2-1 - TRBV7-9 ASSFLGEQF
TRBJ1-2 TRBD1 TRBV29-1 SVVRYGTGHGYT
TRBJ1-2 TRBD1 TRBV29-1 SAEGQGATGYT
TRBJ1-1 TRBD1 TRBV5-1 ASGWDSSELF
TRBJ1-1 - TRBV6-5 ASSLQGTVGEAF
TRBJ2-6 - TRBV10-3 AISNSDSGANVLT
TRBJ2-2 - TRBV6-5 ASRGFIMETAPNTGELF
TRBJ2-3 - TRBV11-2 ASSLSGLPPDTQY
TRBJ2-5 - TRBV9 ASSVARTATETQY
TRBJ2-3 - TRBV7-2 ASSFGRAQDTQY
TRBJ2-3 TRBD2 TRBV10-1 ASSESRGGHSGTQY
TRBJ1-2 - TRBV13 ASSLRSTNYGYT
TRBJ2-7 TRBD2 TRBV11-2 ASSYALAGGNEQY
TRBJ2-5 TRBD2 TRBV6-2/TRBV6-3 ASSTGLAGGRETQY
TRBJ2-1 - TRBV20-1 SAAQLGRVSYNEQF
TRBJ2-5 - TRBV7-2 ASSFYREETQY
TRBJ2-1 - TRBV18 ASSPGATYNEQF
TRBJ2-2 TRBD1 TRBV5-6 ASSRQGAGVDTGELF
TRBJ2-1 - TRBV2 ASSEWVDYNEQF
TRBJ2-7 - TRBV7-9 ASSHFGANYEQY